The entry below describes one T cell receptor (beta chain). The antigen remains unidentified. Sequenced by immunoSEQ multiplex PCR; TCRdb stores in-frame clones only, minus some. The sample holds 3,500 or so clones, about 29% seen once. This specimen belongs to a study of T cells in localized non-small cell lung cancer. General study findings and limits: When the top 100 tumor clones were examined, a median around 50 of them also appeared in the adjacent lung, which was paired and uninvolved.

This specimen consisted of normal lung tissue next to the tumor, obtained before any cancer treatment. This TCR was recovered from a woman between 35 and 75 years old with stage I lung adenocarcinoma.

The CDR3 nucleotides are TGTGCCAGCAGCCCCCACGATGGGGGGGTTTATGGCTACACCTTC. This translates into CASSPHDGGVYGYTF. The gene calls are TRBV9 and TRBJ1-2; a weak D match, TRBD1 (5 bases). The CDR3 consists of 15 residues. V was pared by 4 bases and J by 5 bases, with 18 bases between. Germline values: CDR1 SGDLS, CDR2 YYNGEE.